Following are 23 T cell receptor beta chains from one sample sequenced in a study of cytotoxic CD8 clonotypes in ibrutinib-treated CLL. The repertoire was sequenced with immunoSEQ multiplex PCR; TCRdb's copy has only in-frame clones and lacks some. The sample includes about 140,000 clones, 70% to 90% of them seen just once. The sample was PBMCs, taken after 36 months of ibrutinib treatment. The receptor source for this set is a human donor with chronic lymphocytic leukemia.

The rearrangement links TRBV10-3 to TRBJ1-2; D is unresolved. The germline V gene has CDR1 ENHRY and CDR2 SYGVKD. This CDR3 region has 15 residues. Between the trimmed V and J ends, which lost 10 bases and 1 base, there was a span of 19 bases. The CDR3 is CATGNSNGFNYGYTF. The CDR3 DNA follows: TGTGCCACCGGGAATTCCAACGGGTTTAACTATGGCTACACCTTC.

The rearrangement links TRBV6-5 to TRBJ1-6; D unresolved. The length of the CDR3 is 14 residues. Germline CDR1 and CDR2: MNHEY and SVGAGI. V lost 0 bases and J 10 bases, leaving 10 bases between the germline ends. CDR3 sequence reads: CASSYSGPRSPLHF. In DNA form, the CDR3 reads TGTGCCAGCAGTTACTCTGGCCCCAGATCACCCCTCCACTTT.

The chain carries TRBV7-6 and TRBJ1-1; D might be TRBD1 (6 bases). There are 15 residues in the CDR3. Germline values: CDR1 SGHVS, CDR2 FNYEAQ. Trimming left V 5 bases short and J 0 bases short, with 13 bases between. The CDR3 reads CASSGQTGMNTEAFF. The DNA of the CDR3 is TGTGCCAGCAGCGGACAGACAGGTATGAACACTGAAGCTTTCTTT.

The chain uses TRBV2 and TRBJ2-7, with 9 positions matching TRBD1. This CDR3 region has 13 residues. The trim removed 7 bases at V and 3 bases at J, leaving 4 bases unmatched. Germline assignment: CDR1 SNHLY and CDR2 FYNNEI. CDR3 sequence reads: CASIMDRGYEQYF. Here the CDR3 DNA reads TGTGCCAGCATAATGGACAGGGGCTACGAGCAGTACTTC.

This chain links TRBV18 with TRBJ1-2, with a weak D call TRBD1 (5 bases). The CDR3 is 15 amino acids. Trimming removed 0 bases from V and 4 bases from J, with 12 bases in between. CDR1 and CDR2 (germline): KGHSH, LQKENI. The CDR3 loop reads CASSPPGERVYGYTF. The CDR3 bases are TGTGCCAGCTCACCACCAGGGGAGAGAGTCTATGGCTACACCTTC. The full variable domain, with the rest looked up from reference TRBV18 and TRBJ1-2, is NAGVMQNPRHLVRRRGQEARLRCSPMKGHSHVYWYRQLPEEGLKFMVYLQKENIIDESGMPKERFSAEFPKEGPSILRIQQVVRGDSAAYFCASSPPGERVYGYTFGSGTRLTVV.

This clone appeared a single time. This chain connects TRBV15 to TRBJ2-2, with 10 bases matching TRBD1. The CDR3 extends over 20 amino acids. V lost 8 bases to trimming and J lost 3 bases; unmatched junction nucleotides: 21. Looked up from germline, CDR1 is LNHNV and CDR2 is YYDKDF (reference sequence). The CDR3 sequence: CATLTRKEGQGLPYTGELFF. The CDR3 bases are TGTGCCACCCTCACCCGAAAGGAGGGACAGGGGTTACCCTACACCGGGGAGCTGTTTTTT.

The chain links TRBV29-1 to TRBJ1-1; 7 nucleotides line up with TRBD1. This CDR3 is 14 amino acids long. The ends lost 6 bases at V and 0 bases at J; junction bases unmatched: 7. CDR1 is SQVTM and CDR2 is ANQGSEA in the germline V gene. This CDR3 reads CSVGGGQMNTEAFF. The DNA for the CDR3 is TGCAGCGTGGGGGGGGGACAGATGAACACTGAAGCTTTCTTT.

This clone was counted once. V usage is TRBV6-6 and J usage is TRBJ2-2; 10 bases are shared with TRBD2. Germline V gene lookup returns CDR1 MNHNY and CDR2 SVGAGI (reference sequence). The J segment lost 1 base and the V segment lost 6 bases, leaving 5 bases of the junction unmatched. The CDR3 runs to 16 residues. The CDR3 sequence is CASRTLAGRNTGELFF. CDR3 DNA: TGTGCCAGCAGGACACTAGCGGGGCGGAACACCGGGGAGCTGTTTTTT.

The chain employs TRBV19 and TRBJ1-4, with a weak D call TRBD1 (6 bases). With 6 bases removed from V and 1 base from J, the gap between germline ends came to 6 bases. The CDR3 has 13 amino acids. Germline values: CDR1 LNHDA, CDR2 SQIVND (reference sequence). As DNA, the CDR3 is TGTGCCAGTAGGGACAGAACTAATGAAAAACTGTTTTTT. Protein: CASRDRTNEKLFF.

The chain joins TRBV7-9 to TRBJ2-1; 7 bases are shared with TRBD1. The junction had 7 bases not matched to a gene; V was cut back by 3 bases and J by 5 bases. This CDR3 has 15 amino acids. Germline V gene lookup returns CDR1 SEHNR and CDR2 FQNEAQ (reference sequence). CDR3 bases: TGTGCCAGCAGCTTCCGACAGGGATCCCACAATGAGCAGTTCTTC. Translating it yields CASSFRQGSHNEQFF.

This rearrangement joins TRBV7-2 to TRBJ2-2; D unresolved. Germline V gene lookup returns CDR1 SGHTA and CDR2 FQGNSA. Between the trimmed V and J ends, which lost 3 bases and 6 bases, there was a span of 11 bases. CDR3 length equals 14 residues. In DNA, the CDR3 is TGTGCCAGCAGCTTGTCAGTGTTTTCCGGGGAGCTGTTTTTT. Translating gives CASSLSVFSGELFF.

This clone was seen only once. The rearrangement links TRBV15 to TRBJ1-5, with TRBD1 matching 9 bases. Germline V gene data show CDR1 as LNHNV and CDR2 as YYDKDF (reference sequence). CDR3 length equals 17 residues. Germline trimming cut 2 bases from V and 2 bases from J; bases unmatched to any gene: 7. CDR3 coding DNA: TGTGCCACCAGCAGATCGAGGACAGGGGAGGGCAATCAGCCCCAGCATTTT. Its translation is CATSRSRTGEGNQPQHF.

The J gene is TRBJ2-3, the V gene TRBV27; the D gene could be TRBD1 or TRBD2 (5 bases each). The CDR3 contains 17 residues. V lost 3 bases, J lost 3 bases, and 19 bases lay in between. Germline V gene sequence: CDR1 MNHEY, CDR2 SMNVEV (reference sequence). In DNA form, the CDR3 reads TGTGCCAGCAGTTTGTGGGGCAGGGAGATCGGTACAGATACGCAGTATTTT. Residues: CASSLWGREIGTDTQYF.

V usage is TRBV7-2 and J usage is TRBJ2-5, with a weak D call TRBD1 (5 bases). Trimming cost V 3 bases and J 2 bases, with 13 bases left between them. Germline-derived CDR1 and CDR2 are SGHTA and FQGNSA. The CDR3 extends over 15 amino acids. CDR3 bases: TGTGCCAGCAGCTTCAATACAGGTTCACAAGAGACCCAGTACTTC. Protein sequence: CASSFNTGSQETQYF.

V and J are TRBV5-1 and TRBJ1-3, with 8 bases that match TRBD1. The CDR3 has 15 residues. Germline-derived CDR1 and CDR2 are SGHRS and YFSETQ. Trimming cost V 0 bases and J 4 bases; bases outside gene matches: 3. The CDR3: CASSLGRGPGNTIYF. CDR3 bases: TGCGCCAGCAGCTTGGGCAGGGGGCCGGGAAACACCATATATTTT.

This clone was recorded a few times. The chain has TRBV6-5 and TRBJ2-7; 7 bases match TRBD2. This CDR3 region has 14 residues. Trimming removed 4 bases from V and 0 bases from J; junction bases left unmatched: 3. Looked up from germline, CDR1 is MNHEY and CDR2 is SVGAGI. CDR3 amino acids: CASSWGGTSYEQYF. In DNA form, the CDR3 reads TGTGCCAGCAGTTGGGGGGGGACCTCCTACGAGCAGTACTTC.

The V gene is TRBV5-1, the J gene TRBJ2-3; 7 nucleotides line up with TRBD2. CDR1 and CDR2 (germline): SGHRS, YFSETQ. The CDR3 loop spans 14 amino acids. V lost 5 bases and J lost 0; bases outside the gene matches: 3. The CDR3 loop reads CASSLAESTDTQYF. CDR3 DNA sequence: TGCGCCAGCAGTCTAGCGGAAAGCACAGATACGCAGTATTTT.

The chain couples TRBV7-9 to TRBJ1-2; possibly TRBD1 for D (5 bases). Germline assignment: CDR1 SEHNR and CDR2 FQNEAQ (reference sequence). Trimming took off 4 bases at V and 4 bases at J, with 16 bases between the two ends. The CDR3 totals 15 residues. CDR3 loop: CASSSDRVPIYGYTF. CDR3 sequence (DNA): TGTGCCAGCAGCTCCGACAGAGTTCCTATCTATGGCTACACCTTC.

This rearrangement joins TRBV9 to TRBJ2-2; the D gene could be TRBD1 or TRBD2 (5 bases each). Deletions cut 2 bases from V and 5 bases from J, with 10 bases between. Looked up from germline, CDR1 is SGDLS and CDR2 is YYNGEE. This CDR3 is built from 14 residues. The CDR3 DNA is TGTGCCAGCAGCGTGGGGGTGAAGACCGGGGAGCTGTTTTTT. It yields the protein CASSVGVKTGELFF.

This clone is a singleton in its sample. The rearrangement links TRBV6-1 to TRBJ1-2, with D possibly being TRBD1 (5 bases). The CDR3 extends over 18 amino acids. Germline CDR1 and CDR2: MNHNS and SASEGT. The germline V and J ends were trimmed by 2 bases and 1 base, with 20 bases remaining between them. The CDR3 DNA reads TGTGCCAGCAGTGAATGGGTTGGAGGGGCAGCCCGTAACTATGGCTACACCTTC. Amino acid sequence: CASSEWVGGAARNYGYTF.

J is TRBJ2-5 and V is TRBV30; 7 nucleotides align to TRBD1. CDR3 length: 13 amino acids. Germline trimming cut 8 bases from V and 4 bases from J; bases unmatched to any gene: 10. Germline assignment: CDR1 GTSNPN and CDR2 SVGIG (reference sequence). As DNA, the CDR3 is TGTGCCGGACAAACAGGGGCCGGAGAGACCCAGTACTTC. Translating it yields CAGQTGAGETQYF.

The chain couples TRBV29-1 to TRBJ1-2; D is ambiguous. V lost 5 bases and J lost 4, with 20 bases in between. Looked up from germline, CDR1 is SQVTM and CDR2 is ANQGSEA. This CDR3 has 15 amino acids. CDR3 in amino acids: CSVPRTGIVGYGYTF. CDR3 in DNA: TGCAGCGTTCCCCGCACCGGGATTGTTGGCTATGGCTACACCTTC.

V and J are TRBV5-1 and TRBJ1-1, with 10 bases identical to TRBD1. The CDR3 consists of 15 residues. The V and J ends lost 4 bases and 6 bases, in that order; junction bases with no gene match: 9. Germline CDR1 reads SGHRS; CDR2 reads YFSETQ. The CDR3 DNA reads TGCGCCAGCAGCCAGGGACAGGGGAGAGGGTCTGAAGCTTTCTTT. Encoded protein: CASSQGQGRGSEAFF.